This T cell receptor (beta chain) was retrieved from a study of T cell responses to AZD1222 COVID-19 vaccine. Study context: It was second doses at about 4 or about 12 weeks that were pooled. Study results and limitations: Clonal diversity was possibly underestimated, and the donors were mostly white British, with more females. At study baseline, merely more than 5 AZD1222 recipients were seropositive.

Assay used: immunoSEQ multiplex PCR; TCRdb lists only in-frame clones, some missing. The table records 150,000 to 200,000 clones, 75% to 90% of them present only once. Germline trimming cut 8 bases from V and 8 bases from J; bases unmatched to any gene: 11. The CDR3 is made up of 14 amino acids. Germline V CDR1 and CDR2: MNHEY, SVGAGI. Comments on this clone: The target antigen is unknown.

This receptor was taken from an adult in good health. The sample here was peripheral blood, taken on day 0 of AZD1222 vaccination. The chain recombines TRBV6-5 with TRBJ1-2; 10 bases match TRBD1. CDR3 DNA sequence: TGTGCCAGCTTCAGGGACAGGGGAGGTTTAGGCTACACCTTC. Translating it yields CASFRDRGGLGYTF.